Listed below are T cell receptor beta chains from one sample, sequenced in a study of cytomegalovirus exposure and HLA in healthy donors. Libraries were prepared by immunoSEQ multiplex PCR; TCRdb keeps only in-frame clonotypes and omits some of them. Seen here are around 100,000 clones, 75% to 85% observed once, and the top ten hold roughly 1.2%. Sequenced input: PBMCs. These receptors originate from a woman between 18 and 29 years old in good health and CMV-seronegative. Each CDR3 is given with its conserved first and last residue.

CDR3: CASSGTGGHQPQHF
length: 14
J: TRBJ1-5
V: TRBV6-1

CDR3: CASSRDRGSLYEQYF
length: 15
J: TRBJ2-7
V: TRBV19

CDR3: CASSIIAGHTDTQYF
length: 15
J: TRBJ2-3
V: TRBV19

CDR3: CASRSQGSGANVLTF
length: 15
J: TRBJ2-6
V: TRBV6-1

CDR3: CASSQDPPIGEQFF
length: 14
J: TRBJ2-1
V: TRBV4-2

CDR3: CASSQGRTGGFYEQYF
length: 16
J: TRBJ2-7
V: TRBV4-1

CDR3: CASSLRADTGELFF
length: 14
J: TRBJ2-2
V: TRBV9

CDR3: CASSLRGGAGDEQFF
length: 15
J: TRBJ2-1
V: TRBV7-9

CDR3: CASSFPRTGLRNTQYF
length: 16
J: TRBJ2-3
V: TRBV5-4

CDR3: CASSQDDRGREQYF
length: 14
J: TRBJ2-7
V: TRBV4-1

CDR3: CASTQDRGYEQYF
length: 13
J: TRBJ2-7
V: TRBV13

CDR3: CASSSYLEFGYNEQFF
length: 16
J: TRBJ2-1
V: TRBV28

CDR3: CASSPGLAGGEQFF
length: 14
J: TRBJ2-1
V: TRBV5-1

CDR3: CASSPYIRQPHTIYF
length: 15
J: TRBJ1-3
V: TRBV18

CDR3: CASSYGAEAGNTIYF
length: 15
J: TRBJ1-3
V: TRBV6-5

CDR3: CASSPSSAVNTEAFF
length: 15
J: TRBJ1-1
V: TRBV6-1

CDR3: CASSGRGGEGPQHF
length: 14
J: TRBJ1-5
V: TRBV6-1